The TCR beta chain described here comes from a study of cytomegalovirus exposure and HLA in healthy donors. Findings and caveats of the study: A later analysis found first-cohort TCR clusters tended to co-occur in the 130 or so validation repertoires.

Trimming cost V 3 bases and J 1 base; bases outside gene matches: 3. From germline, CDR1 is SGHNT and CDR2 YYREEE (reference sequence). The CDR3 loop spans 14 amino acids. In regard to this clone: Its antigen is still unknown.

The table came from immunoSEQ multiplex PCR; TCRdb's copy has only in-frame clones and leaves some out. The sample holds over 200,000 clones; more than 75% are singletons and the top ten take about 2%. The sequenced sample consisted of PBMCs. The chain carries TRBV5-4 and TRBJ1-1, with 7 bases that match TRBD1. The TCR sequence derives from a woman aged 18-30 years in good health and CMV-seropositive. The CDR3, as DNA: TGTGCCAGCAGCTATAGACAGGGGAACACTGAAGCTTTCTTT. This gives the protein CASSYRQGNTEAFF.